This entry lists 10 T cell receptor beta chains sequenced from one sample in a study of T cells in Graves' hyperthyroidism and ophthalmopathy. RNA transcripts gave rise to amplified TCR beta CDR3 regions. The TCR CDR3 first-round RT-PCR relied on the HTBI primer set. TCRdb independently ran MiXCR on the multiplex PCR reads; one entry per CDR3 protein. In the table there are 350,000 or so distinct CDR3 sequences, around a sixth of which are singletons. Sequencing was carried out using blood. These receptors originate from a woman aged 45-60 years with Graves' hyperthyroidism.

This clonotype was recorded a few times. V is TRBV20-1 and J is TRBJ2-1; 8 nucleotides agree with TRBD1. V lost 1 base to trimming and J lost 9 bases; unmatched junction nucleotides: 5. The CDR3 sequence is 13 residues long. Germline CDR1 reads DFQATT; CDR2 reads SNEGSKA (reference sequence). This CDR3 reads CSARGQGAGEQFF. The CDR3 DNA is TGCAGTGCTAGAGGTCAGGGGGCTGGTGAGCAGTTCTTC.

This clonotype turned up a few times. The chain couples TRBV9 to TRBJ1-2, with D unresolved. From germline, CDR1 is SGDLS and CDR2 YYNGEE. Trimming took off 3 bases at V and 3 bases at J, with 6 bases between the two ends. The CDR3 is 12 amino acids. CDR3 nucleotide sequence: TGTGCCAGCAGCGCCGACTACTATGGCTACACCTTC. Its protein product is CASSADYYGYTF.

The chain uses TRBV28 and TRBJ1-6, with D tentatively TRBD1 (5 bases). Looked up from germline, CDR1 is MDHEN and CDR2 is SYDVKM. Trimming stripped 7 bases from V and 9 bases from J, with 19 bases between. This CDR3 contains 15 residues. This chain's CDR3 is CASIAGHPPRSPLHF. CDR3 DNA: TGTGCCAGCATTGCAGGACACCCCCCCCGTTCACCCCTCCACTTT.

The chain carries TRBV28 and TRBJ1-3, with D uncertain. The ends were cut back, 6 bases at V and 2 bases at J, with 17 bases in the middle. The CDR3 runs 16 residues. Germline V gives CDR1 MDHEN, CDR2 SYDVKM. The CDR3 is CASSSNIRVPGNTIYF. The CDR3 DNA follows: TGTGCCAGCAGCTCCAATATACGAGTTCCTGGAAACACCATATATTTT.

The genes are TRBV11-2 and TRBJ1-6; D is unclear. The germline CDR1 and CDR2 sequences are SGHAT and FQNNGV. V lost 6 bases and J 2 bases, leaving 17 bases between the germline ends. The CDR3 extends over 17 amino acids. In nucleotides, the CDR3 is TGTGCCAGCAGACCCGCAGACGGAAACGCCTATAATTCACCCCTCCACTTT. Its translation: CASRPADGNAYNSPLHF.

This clonotype was counted at least ten times. The rearrangement joins TRBV2 to TRBJ2-2; the D gene could be TRBD1 or TRBD2 (5 bases each). Trimming took off 9 bases at V and 1 base at J, with 15 bases between the two ends. Germline CDR1 SNHLY, CDR2 FYNNEI. The CDR3 loop spans 15 amino acids. In DNA, the CDR3 is TGTGCCAGAGACCGGGGACCGCGGAACACCGGGGAGCTGTTTTTT. As protein: CARDRGPRNTGELFF.

This clonotype was counted many times. This chain joins TRBV6-6 and TRBJ1-5; 10 bases line up with TRBD1. This CDR3 has 19 residues. Trimming took 2 bases from V and 0 from J; bases not matched to a gene: 10. Per the germline V gene, CDR1 is MNHNY and CDR2 is SVGAGI (reference sequence). Written as DNA, the CDR3 is TGTGCCAGCAGTTACGACGCGGGACAGGGGATTTATAGCAATCAGCCCCAGCATTTT. It codes for CASSYDAGQGIYSNQPQHF.

J is TRBJ2-7 and V is TRBV7-3, with 8 bases lining up with TRBD1. V gave up 2 bases and J gave up 6 bases; unmatched junction bases: 6. CDR1 is SGHTA, CDR2 FQGTGA, per germline. The CDR3 runs to 14 residues. This chain's CDR3 is CASSLGAGGGEQYF. CDR3 DNA: TGTGCCAGCAGCTTAGGAGCAGGGGGCGGCGAGCAGTACTTC.

The genes are TRBV5-4 and TRBJ2-1, with 7 bases lining up with TRBD2. V was clipped by 3 bases and J by 4 bases; unmatched bases: 13. From germline, CDR1 is SGHNT and CDR2 YYREEE (reference sequence). This CDR3 comprises 17 residues. This CDR3 reads CASSSQSLAGLYNEQFF. The CDR3 DNA reads as TGTGCCAGCAGCTCCCAGTCTTTAGCGGGCCTATACAATGAGCAGTTCTTC.

This clonotype was detected many times. The chain couples TRBV6-1 to TRBJ2-5, with a tentative D call TRBD2 (5 bases). Trimming left V 5 bases short and J 4 bases short, with 17 bases between. This CDR3 region has 15 residues. The V gene's germline CDR1 is MNHNS and CDR2 SASEGT. As DNA, the CDR3 is TGTGCCAGCAGTTCGCCGAGGGCGAGGTCAGAGACCCAGTACTTC. Its translation: CASSSPRARSETQYF.